The clone carrying this TCR beta chain turned up a few times. Germline loops: CDR1 MNHNY, CDR2 SVGAGI (reference sequence). Trimming pared 1 base from V and 7 bases from J, leaving 11 bases between. The length of the CDR3 is 15 residues. The sample comes from a study of blood T cell repertoires in COVID-19. Libraries were prepared by immunoSEQ multiplex PCR; TCRdb keeps only in-frame clonotypes and omits some of them. The sample has roughly 310,000 clones; about 90% are singletons. Seattle participants joined during active infection and were tracked over time. V gene TRBV6-6 combines with J gene TRBJ1-6; possibly TRBD1 for D (6 bases). The sequenced sample consisted of peripheral blood. The TCR was taken from a woman younger than 45 with COVID-19, enrolled during active disease. The CDR3 spells CASSYYRDQNSPLHF. CDR3 DNA sequence: TGTGCCAGCAGTTACTACAGGGATCAGAATTCACCCCTCCACTTT.